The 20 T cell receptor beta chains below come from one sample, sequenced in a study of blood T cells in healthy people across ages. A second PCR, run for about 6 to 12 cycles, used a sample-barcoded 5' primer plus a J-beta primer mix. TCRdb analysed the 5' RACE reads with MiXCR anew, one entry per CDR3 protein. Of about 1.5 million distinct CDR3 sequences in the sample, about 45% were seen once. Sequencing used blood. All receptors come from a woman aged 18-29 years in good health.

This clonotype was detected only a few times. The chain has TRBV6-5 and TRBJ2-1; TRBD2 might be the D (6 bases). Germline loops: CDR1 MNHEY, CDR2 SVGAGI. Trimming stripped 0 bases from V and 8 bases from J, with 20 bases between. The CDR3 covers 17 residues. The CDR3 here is CASSYSGVMAGIDEQFF. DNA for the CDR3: TGTGCCAGCAGTTACTCCGGGGTAATGGCGGGGATCGATGAGCAGTTCTTC.

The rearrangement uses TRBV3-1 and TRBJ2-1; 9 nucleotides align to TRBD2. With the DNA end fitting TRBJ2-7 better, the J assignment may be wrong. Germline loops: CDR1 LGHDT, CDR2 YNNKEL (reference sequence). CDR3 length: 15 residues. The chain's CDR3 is CASSRLAGRYNEQYF. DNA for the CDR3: TGTGCCAGCAGCCGGCTAGCGGGACGCTACAATGAGCAGTACTTC.

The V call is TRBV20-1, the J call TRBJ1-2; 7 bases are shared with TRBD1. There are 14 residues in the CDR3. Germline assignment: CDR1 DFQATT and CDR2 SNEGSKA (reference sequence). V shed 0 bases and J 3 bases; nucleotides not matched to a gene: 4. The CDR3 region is CSAREQGRYYGYTF. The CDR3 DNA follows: TGCAGTGCTAGAGAACAGGGGCGCTACTATGGCTACACCTTC.

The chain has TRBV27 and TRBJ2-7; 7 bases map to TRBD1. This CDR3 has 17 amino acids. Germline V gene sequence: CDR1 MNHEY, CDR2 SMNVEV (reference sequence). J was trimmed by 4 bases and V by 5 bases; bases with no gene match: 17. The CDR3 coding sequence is TGTGCCAGCAGTCCACCCCTGAGACAGGGTGGGGATTACGAGCAGTACTTC. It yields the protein CASSPPLRQGGDYEQYF.

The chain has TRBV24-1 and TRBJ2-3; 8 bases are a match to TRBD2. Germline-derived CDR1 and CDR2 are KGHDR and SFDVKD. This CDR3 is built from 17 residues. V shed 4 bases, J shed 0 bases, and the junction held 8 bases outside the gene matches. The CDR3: CATSDRRIAGSTDTQYF. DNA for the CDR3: TGTGCCACCAGTGACCGCCGAATAGCGGGGAGCACAGATACGCAGTATTTT.

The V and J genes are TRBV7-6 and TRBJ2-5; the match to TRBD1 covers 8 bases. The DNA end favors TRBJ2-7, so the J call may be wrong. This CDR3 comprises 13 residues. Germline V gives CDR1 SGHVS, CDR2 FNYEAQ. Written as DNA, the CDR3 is TGTGCCAGCAGCACCCGCAGGGGGCTCGAGCAGTACTTC. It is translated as CASSTRRGLEQYF.

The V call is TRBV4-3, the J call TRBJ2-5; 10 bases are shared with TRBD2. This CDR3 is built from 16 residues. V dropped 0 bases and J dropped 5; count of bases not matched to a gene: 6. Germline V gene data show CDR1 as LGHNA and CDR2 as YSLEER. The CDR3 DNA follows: TGCGCCAGCAGCCAAGAGGCTAGCGGGAGAAAGGAGACCCAGTACTTC. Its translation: CASSQEASGRKETQYF.

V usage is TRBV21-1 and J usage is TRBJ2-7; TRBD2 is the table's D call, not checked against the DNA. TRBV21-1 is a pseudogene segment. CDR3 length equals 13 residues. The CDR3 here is CASSAGGFHEQYF. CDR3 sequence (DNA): TGTGCCAGCAGCGCGGGCGGGTTCCACGAGCAGTACTTC.

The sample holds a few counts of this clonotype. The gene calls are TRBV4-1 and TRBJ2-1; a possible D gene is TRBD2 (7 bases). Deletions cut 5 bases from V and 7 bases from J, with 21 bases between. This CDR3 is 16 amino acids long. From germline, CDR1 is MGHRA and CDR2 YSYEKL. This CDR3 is CASSVQTGGRWNEQFF. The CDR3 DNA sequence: TGCGCCAGCAGCGTTCAAACGGGGGGCCGGTGGAATGAGCAGTTCTTC.

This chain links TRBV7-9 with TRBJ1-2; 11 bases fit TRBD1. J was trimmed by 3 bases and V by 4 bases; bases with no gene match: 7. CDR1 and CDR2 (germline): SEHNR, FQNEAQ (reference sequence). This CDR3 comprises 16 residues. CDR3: CASSSGQGAEDYGYTF. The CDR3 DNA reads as TGTGCCAGCAGCTCCGGACAGGGGGCGGAGGACTATGGCTACACCTTC.

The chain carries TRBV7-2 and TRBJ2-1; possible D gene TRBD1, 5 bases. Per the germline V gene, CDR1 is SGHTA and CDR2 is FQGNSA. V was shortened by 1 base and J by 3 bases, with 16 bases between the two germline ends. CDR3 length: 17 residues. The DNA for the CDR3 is TGTGCCAGCAGCTTAGTCGCAGAGTGGGGCCTCTACAATGAGCAGTTCTTC. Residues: CASSLVAEWGLYNEQFF.

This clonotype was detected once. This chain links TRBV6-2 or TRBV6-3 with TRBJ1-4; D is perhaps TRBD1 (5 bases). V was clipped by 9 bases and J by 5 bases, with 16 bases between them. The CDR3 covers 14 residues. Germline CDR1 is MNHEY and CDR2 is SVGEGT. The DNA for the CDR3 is TGTGCCAGTCACCGGGGCGATCCCAATGAAAAACTGTTTTTT. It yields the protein CASHRGDPNEKLFF.

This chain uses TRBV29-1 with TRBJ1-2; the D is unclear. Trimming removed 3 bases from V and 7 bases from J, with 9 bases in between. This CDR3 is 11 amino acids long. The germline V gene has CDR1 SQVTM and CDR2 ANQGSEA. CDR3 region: CSVDRQSGYTF. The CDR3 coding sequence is TGCAGCGTTGACAGGCAGAGTGGCTACACCTTC.

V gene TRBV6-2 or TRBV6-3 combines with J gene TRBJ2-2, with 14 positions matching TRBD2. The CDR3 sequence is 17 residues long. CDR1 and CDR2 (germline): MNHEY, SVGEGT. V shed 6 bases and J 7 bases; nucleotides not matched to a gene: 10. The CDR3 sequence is CASSRPTSGGGHGELFF. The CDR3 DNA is TGTGCCAGCAGCCGCCCGACTAGCGGGGGGGGCCACGGGGAGCTGTTTTTT.

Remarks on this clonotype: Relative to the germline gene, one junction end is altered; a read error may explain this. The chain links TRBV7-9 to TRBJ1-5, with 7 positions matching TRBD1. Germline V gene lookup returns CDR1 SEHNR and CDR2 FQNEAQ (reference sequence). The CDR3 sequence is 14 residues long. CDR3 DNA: TGTGCCTGCAGTCTCGGGACAGGCAATCAGCCCCAGCATTTT. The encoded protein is CACSLGTGNQPQHF.

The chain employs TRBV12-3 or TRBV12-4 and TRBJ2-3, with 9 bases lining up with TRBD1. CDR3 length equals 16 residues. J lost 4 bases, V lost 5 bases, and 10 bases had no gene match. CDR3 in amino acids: CASSTKGTGSADTQYF. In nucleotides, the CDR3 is TGTGCCAGCAGTACGAAAGGGACAGGGTCCGCAGATACGCAGTATTTT.

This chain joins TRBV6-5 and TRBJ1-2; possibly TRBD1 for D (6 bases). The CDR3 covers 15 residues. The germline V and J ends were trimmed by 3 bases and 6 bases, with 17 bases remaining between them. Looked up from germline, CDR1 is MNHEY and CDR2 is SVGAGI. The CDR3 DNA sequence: TGTGCCAGCAGTTATCAGGGGATCGCCTCAGATGGCTACACCTTC. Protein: CASSYQGIASDGYTF.

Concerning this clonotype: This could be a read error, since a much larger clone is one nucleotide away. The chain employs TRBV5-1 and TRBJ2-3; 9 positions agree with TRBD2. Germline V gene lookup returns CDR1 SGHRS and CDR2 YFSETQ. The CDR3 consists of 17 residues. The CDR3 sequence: CASGLDILAGRTDTQYF. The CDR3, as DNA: TGCGCCAGCGGCTTGGACATCCTAGCGGGACGGACAGATACGCAGTATTTT.

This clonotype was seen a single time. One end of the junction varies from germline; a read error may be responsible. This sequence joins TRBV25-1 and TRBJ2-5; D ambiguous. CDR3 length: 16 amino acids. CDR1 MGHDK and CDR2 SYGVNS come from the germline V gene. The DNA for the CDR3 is TGCGCCAGCAGTGAATTGTGGCAGGCCCGACAAGAGACCCAGTACTTC. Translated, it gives CASSELWQARQETQYF.

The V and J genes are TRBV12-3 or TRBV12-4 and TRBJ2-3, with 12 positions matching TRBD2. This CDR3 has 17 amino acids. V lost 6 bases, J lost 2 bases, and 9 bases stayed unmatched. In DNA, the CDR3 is TGTGCCAGCAGGCGACTAGCGGGGGAACTACCCACAGATACGCAGTATTTT. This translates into CASRRLAGELPTDTQYF.